This T cell receptor beta chain originates from a study of CD8 T cells in Susac syndrome. With random hexamers, roughly 0.5 to 1 ug RNA was reverse transcribed. TCRdb re-analysed the immunoSEQ multiplex PCR reads in MiXCR, keeping a single row per CDR3 protein. The sample lists roughly 400,000 distinct CDR3 sequences, approximately 85% seen once, with approximately 0.11% in the top ten. As regards this clonotype: The junction does not match germline at one end; this may be a read error.

The source of this sequence is a human donor with multiple sclerosis. Sequenced sample: CD8+ T cells from PBMCs.

In DNA form, the CDR3 reads TGTGCCGGCAGAAAGGACAGTCAGAATGAAAAACTGTTTTTT. The encoded protein is CAGRKDSQNEKLFF. The chain is built from TRBV6-5 and TRBJ1-4, with D possibly being TRBD1 (6 bases). The CDR3 has 14 amino acids. Looked up from germline, CDR1 is MNHEY and CDR2 is SVGAGI.